A single sample is the source of the 12 T cell receptor beta chains below, sequenced in a study of CD4 T cells in relation to SARS-CoV-2 and coronaviruses. Here immunoSEQ multiplex PCR was the method, and the copy in TCRdb shows in-frame clones only, minus some. The sample consists of under 25,000 clones, under 80% of them appearing once. Before the COVID-19 pandemic, during about 2011-2019, CD4+ T cells were taken from unexposed donors. CD4+ T cells were isolated from the cells after around eleven days of culture. These receptors are not linked to any known antigen. Input material: CD4+ T cells from PBMCs, cultured in vitro. All receptors come from a human donor in good health.

The gene calls are TRBV30 and TRBJ2-7, with 10 positions matching TRBD1. The germline V gene encodes CDR1 GTSNPN and CDR2 SVGIG (reference sequence). The CDR3 totals 17 residues. Trimming cost V 2 bases and J 4 bases; bases outside gene matches: 14. CDR3 bases: TGTGCCTGGAGTCCAAGACAGGGGGCGGGTCCACGGTACGAGCAGTACTTC. Encoded protein: CAWSPRQGAGPRYEQYF.

The rearrangement links TRBV10-3 to TRBJ2-7; D possibly corresponds to TRBD1 (5 bases). Germline values: CDR1 ENHRY, CDR2 SYGVKD. V gave up 3 bases and J gave up 6 bases, with 12 bases separating them. This CDR3 region has 13 residues. The CDR3, as DNA: TGTGCCATCAGTGACACACAGGCTCTCGAGCAGTACTTC. This codes for CAISDTQALEQYF.

This chain links TRBV6-5 with TRBJ2-7; TRBD1 agrees at 10 bases. Trimming cost V 4 bases and J 6 bases; bases outside gene matches: 9. Germline CDR1 is MNHEY and CDR2 is SVGAGI. The length of the CDR3 is 15 residues. The CDR3 nucleotides read TGTGCCAGCAGTTCCCCCGGGACAGGGGATGGCGAGCAGTACTTC. Residues: CASSSPGTGDGEQYF.

V gene TRBV20-1 combines with J gene TRBJ1-1; D is unresolved. CDR1 is DFQATT, CDR2 SNEGSKA, per germline (reference sequence). The CDR3 has 16 amino acids. Trimming removed 3 bases at V and 3 bases at J, with 20 bases between. CDR3 amino acids: CSASPFPIRGDTEAFF. CDR3 DNA: TGCAGTGCTAGTCCTTTCCCAATCCGCGGGGACACTGAAGCTTTCTTT.

The gene calls are TRBV6-6 and TRBJ1-5, with D possibly TRBD1 on 5 matching bases. The ends were cut back, 3 bases at V and 3 bases at J, with 12 bases in the middle. The V gene's germline CDR1 is MNHNY and CDR2 SVGAGI (reference sequence). This CDR3 contains 15 residues. CDR3 amino acids: CASSYVQANNQPQHF. CDR3 sequence (DNA): TGTGCCAGCAGTTATGTACAGGCGAACAATCAGCCCCAGCATTTT.

This chain connects TRBV7-9 to TRBJ2-1, with D hard to call. The CDR3 totals 12 residues. The germline V gene has CDR1 SEHNR and CDR2 FQNEAQ (reference sequence). Trimming cost V 5 bases and J 10 bases, with 12 bases left between them. CDR3 coding DNA: TGTGCCAGCAGCATGTCCCGTGCAGAGCAGTTCTTC. This sequence encodes CASSMSRAEQFF.

The V call is TRBV11-2, the J call TRBJ2-1; a possible D gene is TRBD2 (6 bases). CDR3 length: 15 residues. The V end was cut by 1 base, the J end by 10 bases, with 17 bases between. CDR1 is SGHAT, CDR2 FQNNGV, per germline. The CDR3, as DNA: TGTGCCAGCAGCTTAGTCTTTGGGGAGGAGTGGGAGCAGTTCTTC. It is translated as CASSLVFGEEWEQFF.

This chain uses TRBV10-2 with TRBJ1-1; perhaps TRBD1 as D (5 bases). The germline V gene encodes CDR1 WSHSY and CDR2 SAAADI. The CDR3 length is 14 residues. V lost 4 bases and J 0 bases, leaving 9 bases between the germline ends. The CDR3, as DNA: TGCGCCAGCAGTGGGGGACGCATGAACACTGAAGCTTTCTTT. This sequence encodes CASSGGRMNTEAFF.

The CDR3 bases are TGTGCCAGTAAATTCGACAGGGATTCAAAGACCCAGTACTTC. Encoded protein: CASKFDRDSKTQYF. This chain links TRBV28 with TRBJ2-5; 7 nucleotides agree with TRBD1. Germline CDR1 MDHEN, CDR2 SYDVKM. Unmatched junction bases numbered 13, after V lost 9 bases and J lost 6 bases. This CDR3 is built from 14 residues.

The rearrangement joins TRBV9 to TRBJ2-1, with 8 bases aligning to TRBD2. The germline gives CDR1 SGDLS, CDR2 YYNGEE. The V segment lost 4 bases and the J segment 3 bases; nucleotides outside the gene matches: 6. The CDR3 consists of 15 residues. The CDR3 bases are TGTGCCAGCAGCCTTAGCGGGACCCACTACAATGAGCAGTTCTTC. Amino acid sequence: CASSLSGTHYNEQFF.

This chain uses TRBV19 with TRBJ1-1, with TRBD1 identical over 9 bases. Per germline, CDR1 LNHDA and CDR2 SQIVND (reference sequence). The length of the CDR3 is 14 residues. J gave up 1 base and V 5 bases, and 2 bases lay outside the gene matches. Written as DNA, the CDR3 is TGTGCCAGTAGTTCGACAGGGGGGAACACTGAAGCTTTCTTT. This sequence encodes CASSSTGGNTEAFF.

The chain recombines TRBV15 with TRBJ2-3; the match to TRBD2 covers 12 bases. The CDR3 totals 16 residues. With V trimmed by 0 bases and J by 6 bases, 4 bases remained unmatched. The V gene's germline CDR1 is LNHNV and CDR2 YYDKDF (reference sequence). The CDR3, as DNA: TGTGCCACCAGCAGAGAACTAGCGGGAGGAACGGATACGCAGTATTTT. Its protein product is CATSRELAGGTDTQYF. The full variable domain, rest sourced from reference TRBV15 and TRBJ2-3, is DAMVIQNPRYQVTQFGKPVTLSCSQTLNHNVMYWYQQKSSQAPKLLFHYYDKDFNNEADTPDNFQSRRPNTSFCFLDIRSPGLGDTAMYLCATSRELAGGTDTQYFGPGTRLTVL.